This record looks at one T cell receptor (beta chain) sequence and its context. There is no known antigen for this receptor. Per-nucleotide qualities are absent, and no much larger clonotype sits a single base away. This entry comes from a study of cytomegalovirus exposure and HLA in healthy donors (TCRdb year 2017). Context from the whole study: According to an earlier analysis of 587 of the donors, 150 million to 200 million T cells yielded approximately 120 million unique TCR beta sequences and around 280 Gb of sequence data. Approximately 300 gigabases of sequencing data and roughly 80 million unique TCR sequences made up an early release that covered fewer than 650 HLA-typed donors. Of the roughly 410 genotyped donors, 75% to 85% were placed in the genetic ancestry cluster associated with self-reported Caucasian donors. The study aimed to test whether cataloging public T cell receptors could reveal signatures of past pathogen exposure. The T cell repertoires of 666 subjects were profiled by immunosequencing and related to cytomegalovirus serostatus. A separate validation cohort of about 110 different subjects was used in addition to the roughly 620-subject first cohort. The study combined high-throughput TCR immunosequencing, statistical association of individual TCRs with disease status, and machine learning to predict cytomegalovirus infection status. A later analysis re-examined previously published TCR beta repertoires from just over 650 donors and added high-resolution HLA genotyping to investigate patterns of TCR occurrence. In the later analysis, no new phenotypic data were used to find candidate immune exposures; instead, reliance was placed on TCR beta sequences and their occurrence across donors. An earlier analysis of around 640 of the donors used high-throughput TCR beta sequencing to judge whether each TCR beta V gene segment behaved as functional or pseudogenic. Donor age, sex, ethnicity and CMV serostatus were compiled alongside the repertoire data. A later genetic analysis used genome-wide SNP genotypes for about three fifths of the 666 donors, treating that subset as a discovery cohort. All discovery cohort repertoires had been generated using a single sequencing platform. Both class I and class II loci were covered by HLA typing, at four-digit resolution. The number of donors typed differed by locus, with roughly 629-640 for A, B, C, DRB1 and DQB1, 522 for DQA1, some 570 for DPA1, and around 460 for DPB1. Roughly 5 DR-DQ haplotypes were handled as single units for association and clustering, since linkage in the cohort was strong. Across approximately 420 genotyped donors of the cohort, an average of roughly 250,000 unique TCR beta nucleotide sequences per donor were sequenced, and around 20% of those sequences were non-productive.

The cohort was made up of approximately 670 healthy bone marrow donors. At the time of sampling, all cohort members were nominally healthy, though unrecorded immune exposures were likely present. The donor tested CMV seronegative and was one of the 352 seronegative cohort members. Every donor gave a peripheral blood sample, and the peripheral blood mononuclear cells from that sample were used for TCR beta sequencing. The Qiagen DNeasy Blood Extraction Kit was used to extract genomic DNA from the blood cell samples. The method was the immunoSEQ multiplex PCR assay. For the multiplex PCR, a mixture combining 60 forward primers for TCR Vbeta segments and 13 reverse primers for TCR Jbeta segments was used. Amplification of the CDR3 region of rearranged TCR beta genes was performed with a multiplex PCR assay on genomic DNA. The amplified TCR beta libraries were sequenced on the Illumina HiSeq System as 87-base-pair reads. The original methods were these. A later analysis counted tens of millions of unique TCR beta chains across the roughly 700 repertoires, and 9.5 million to 11 million of these chains were shared by at least two donors. A nearest-neighbor algorithm error-corrected the raw reads and collapsed the reads into unique sequences, merging closely related sequences to remove PCR and sequencing errors. Alignment of CDR3 sequences to IMGT reference sequences was used to assign V, D and J gene segments. Each retained sequence needed at least a six-nucleotide match to both a V gene segment and a J gene segment. A rearrangement was called productive if the CDR3 had no stop codons and remained in frame with V and J, and every other rearrangement was called non-productive. Following IMGT convention, CDR3 was defined as the stretch from the second conserved V-encoded cysteine to the conserved J-encoded phenylalanine. The earlier analysis of some 580 of the donors excluded any sequence lacking an unambiguous match to a single V gene segment. An earlier analysis of 450 to 650 of the donors called V segments functional above 56.7% productive rearrangements and segregating when the between-donor standard deviation exceeded 5%. A statistical classification framework was developed to diagnose cytomegalovirus status using the catalog of TCR beta chain sequences. In a later analysis, TCR nucleotide sequences were compared against IMGT/GENE-DB human TR gene sequences so that V and J genes could be assigned. Using the TCRdist pipeline, a later analysis assigned CDR3 sequences along with most-parsimonious VDJ recombination scenarios. A later analysis defined each TCR beta chain by its CDR3 amino acid sequence plus V-gene family, and excluded reads lacking a unique V-gene family. A later analysis removed 550 to 650 highly shared, low-generation-probability nucleotide sequences to deal with suspected cross-contamination and a sequencing artifact. For each public chain, a later analysis derived a clonal expansion index from normalized ranks of inferred template counts within each repertoire. In a later analysis, generation probabilities were computed with a VDJ recombination model fitted to out-of-frame rearrangements, and the resulting probabilities were checked against IGoR. In a later analysis, hypergeometric tests were used to score TCR-TCR, TCR-HLA and TCR-CMV co-occurrence, with a repertoire-size bias correction applied to TCR pairs. A later analysis estimated false discovery rates by permuting HLA or CMV assignments 20 times. In a later analysis, co-occurring TCRs were grouped using DBSCAN, and TCRdist sequence similarity was added for clustering within HLA-allele-positive subsets. Repertoires with fewer than 30,000 or more than 120,000 public chains, plus five repertoires with anomalous nucleotide sharing, were excluded from co-occurrence clustering. TCRdb's version of the immuneACCESS table is confined to in-frame rearrangements and falls short of the full clone set. An unresolved V gene accounts for under half of the shortfall where checked; the remainder is of unknown origin. The DNA was the basis for D and trimming; V, J and clone size are from that table. The sample table lists over 150,000 clones, 84% of them with a count of one. The biggest ten clones account for less than 0.4% of the sample.

Results the study describes overall, beyond this receptor: According to a later analysis, most CMV-associated TCR beta chains appeared to be HLA-restricted, and the HLA associations seemed to be driven largely by CMV exposure. Immune exposure information for the cohort was limited to CMV serostatus. In vitro tests confirmed that a few of the cytomegalovirus-associated TCR beta chains recognize cytomegalovirus antigens. Assigning TCR associations to individual alleles was difficult when HLA alleles, especially DR and DQ, strongly co-occurred. HLA typing was unavailable for some donors at each locus, so association tests used only the typed subset. Most TCR sequences were observed very rarely across donors, whereas some public TCRs were present in many individuals. According to a later genetic analysis, donors in an Asian-associated ancestry cluster had fewer N-insertions in productive TCRs than the approximately 670-donor mean. Cytomegalovirus status was reported to be diagnosed by the classifier with high specificity and sensitivity in both the original and validation cohorts. Correlated functional status among segregating V segments might be attributable to linkage disequilibrium, but an unknown experimental factor could not be ruled out. A total of 150 or so TCR beta chains were listed by the study as associated with cytomegalovirus. In a later analysis, the rate of TCR association differed among HLA loci, with DRB1 alleles having the most associated TCRs and HLA-C alleles having the fewest. In an earlier analysis of approximately 590 of the donors, most TCR beta V segments appeared in productive rearrangements about 87% or about 30% of the time, broadly matching IMGT annotations. In a later analysis, HLA-associated TCR beta chains were found to be more clonally expanded and to have lower generation probabilities than equally common non-associated chains. In a later analysis, some 17,000 TCR beta sequences were associated with specific HLA alleles at a false discovery rate of 0.05. In a later analysis, several top co-occurrence clusters were reported to appear linked to parvovirus B19, influenza, CMV and Epstein-Barr virus. A cluster of highly shared sequence variants was judged likely to represent a technical artifact of the sequencing pipeline. It was suggested by the authors that the approach could potentially be generalized to other disease states and immunological phenotypes. This cohort had only TCR beta chains sequenced, and the lack of alpha or paired-chain data limited which features could be detected. The 87-base-pair reads could not distinguish some IMGT-functional V segments, including TRBV6-2 and TRBV6-3, so those segments were excluded. A further reported finding was that TCR beta sequences accurately predicted the HLA-A and HLA-B alleles for most subjects in the first cohort. The earlier analysis of a few hundred of the donors excluded roughly 17 rarely observed V segments, including chromosome 9 orphons, because counts were too low. Roughly uniform sequencing depth across donors was assumed in presence/absence analyses, although this assumption may not hold. An association between a missense DCLRE1C variant and V-gene and J-gene trimming of TCR beta chains was found in a later genetic analysis and replicated in an independent cohort.

The germline V gene gives CDR1 as SGHTA and CDR2 as FQGNSA. Reading from cysteine to phenylalanine, the CDR3 counts 15 amino acids. The sequence is cut down to CDR3 DNA, 45 bases in frame from base 1. The receptor chain draws on TRBV7-2 and TRBJ2-5, with 9 bases in between that match TRBD2. The J call is uncertain, as TRBJ2-7 better fits the DNA end. Sequencing was carried out using PBMCs. The sequence derives from a boy younger than 10 in good health and CMV-seronegative. The CDR3 corresponds to CASSLGGGRAYEQYF. In nucleotides, the sequence is TGTGCCAGCAGCTTAGGGGGCGGGAGGGCCTACGAGCAGTACTTC.